The clone carrying this TCR beta chain occurred a few times. What it binds is unknown. The sample comes from a study of vaccination effects on CD4 cells after COVID-19. Study information: As their vaccination, participants received two doses of either BNT162b2 or mRNA-1273.

With the ViraFEST assay, the study expanded antigen-specific CD4+ T cells using viral peptide pools, then sequenced them. It was after 10 days of culture that CD4+ T cells were isolated. None of these healthy vaccinees had been infected with SARS-CoV-2 before vaccination. The authors exchanged half the medium for IL-2 medium on days 3 and 7. Germline V gene lookup returns CDR1 KGHSH and CDR2 LQKENI. This CDR3 contains 14 residues. Trimming removed 3 bases from V and 6 bases from J; junction bases left unmatched: 4. Study conclusions and caveats: Healthy vaccinees showed cross-reactivity with common cold coronaviruses in only 1 of 255 vaccine-induced clones.

Clones were read by immunoSEQ multiplex PCR, and TCRdb kept only the in-frame ones, dropping some. The data hold fewer than 25,000 clones, with over 70% observed a single time. The source of this sequence is a human donor who received a COVID-19 vaccine. The sample here was CD4+ T cells from PBMCs cultured with HCoV-NL63 spike peptides, taken before COVID-19 vaccination. This rearrangement joins TRBV18 to TRBJ1-5; 8 positions agree with TRBD1. The CDR3 protein is CASSPGQGGQPQHF. The CDR3, as DNA: TGTGCCAGCTCACCCGGACAGGGTGGTCAGCCCCAGCATTTT.